The 23 T cell receptor beta chains listed next were all sequenced from one sample in a study of blood T cell repertoires in COVID-19. TCRdb keeps only in-frame clones here, not all; method: immunoSEQ multiplex PCR. The sample shows about 270,000 clones, about 87% of them seen only once. The source material was peripheral blood. The origin of the receptors is a human donor in a cohort sampled during active COVID-19.

The rearrangement links TRBV27 to TRBJ1-6, with TRBD1 matching 10 bases. The germline CDR1 and CDR2 sequences are MNHEY and SMNVEV (reference sequence). The CDR3 contains 18 residues. J was trimmed by 4 bases and V by 3 bases; bases with no gene match: 9. The CDR3 loop is CASSFARRQGAYNSPLHF. CDR3 sequence (DNA): TGTGCCAGCAGTTTCGCAAGAAGACAGGGGGCATATAATTCACCCCTCCACTTT.

The rearrangement links TRBV20-1 to TRBJ2-1, with 11 bases aligning to TRBD2. With 3 bases clipped from V and 4 bases from J, the junction kept 5 bases outside the gene matches. The CDR3 loop spans 15 amino acids. The germline V gene encodes CDR1 DFQATT and CDR2 SNEGSKA (reference sequence). The CDR3 is CSASGLAGLYNEQFF. The DNA of the CDR3 is TGCAGTGCTAGTGGACTAGCGGGCCTATACAATGAGCAGTTCTTC.

In this sample, this clone turned up a few times. The J gene is TRBJ2-1, the V gene TRBV10-2, with TRBD2 matching over 8 bases. Unmatched junction bases numbered 12, after V lost 2 bases and J lost 9 bases. The germline CDR1 and CDR2 sequences are WSHSY and SAAADI. The CDR3 totals 16 residues. CDR3 nucleotides: TGCGCCAGCAGTGAGAGGGTCGGGAGGGCCGGTAGTGAGCAGTTCTTC. It translates to CASSERVGRAGSEQFF.

The chain recombines TRBV9 with TRBJ2-5; 7 nucleotides align to TRBD2. The V segment lost 0 bases and the J segment 1 base; nucleotides outside the gene matches: 3. The CDR3 extends over 15 amino acids. In germline, CDR1 is SGDLS, CDR2 YYNGEE. CDR3 in DNA: TGTGCCAGCAGCGTAGTGTCTAGCGGCCAAGAGACCCAGTACTTC. This translates into CASSVVSSGQETQYF.

The rearrangement joins TRBV10-3 to TRBJ2-7, with D hard to call. The V gene lost 0 bases and the J gene lost 3 bases, with 9 bases spanning the gap. CDR3 length: 14 amino acids. CDR1 and CDR2 (germline): ENHRY, SYGVKD. As DNA, the CDR3 is TGTGCCATCAGTGAGTCGCTCAGACACTACGAGCAGTACTTC. Translation: CAISESLRHYEQYF.

The CDR3 loop is CASRVYPGGLSGSNNEQFF. In nucleotides, the CDR3 is TGTGCCAGCAGAGTTTATCCCGGGGGACTTTCAGGGTCTAACAATGAGCAGTTCTTC. V usage is TRBV28 and J usage is TRBJ2-1; possible D gene TRBD2, 6 bases. CDR1 and CDR2 (germline): MDHEN, SYDVKM. V was cut by 6 bases and J by 5 bases, with 29 bases left in between. The CDR3 runs to 19 residues.

This rearrangement joins TRBV9 to TRBJ1-2; 7 bases map to TRBD1. This CDR3 is built from 15 residues. Germline loops: CDR1 SGDLS, CDR2 YYNGEE. V was clipped by 0 bases and J by 8 bases; unmatched bases: 10. CDR3 bases: TGTGCCAGCAGCGTAGAGGGGGCCCGCGCGGGGGGCTACACCTTC. It translates to CASSVEGARAGGYTF.

The chain links TRBV2 to TRBJ2-1, with D possibly being TRBD1 (5 bases). The CDR3 has 10 residues. Trimming removed 8 bases from V and 16 bases from J, with 15 bases in between. The V gene's germline CDR1 is SNHLY and CDR2 FYNNEI. CDR3 amino acids: CASRRARGFF. Written as DNA, the CDR3 is TGTGCCAGCCGCAGGGCTAGGGGATTCTTC.

The J gene is TRBJ1-5, the V gene TRBV6-7, with 9 bases matching TRBD1. TRBV6-7 is sorted into the ORF group, with uncertain function. The CDR3 totals 20 residues. The V and J ends lost 6 bases and 4 bases, in that order; junction bases with no gene match: 22. CDR3 sequence reads: CASRIPGQGNRWEQNQPQHF. The DNA for the CDR3 is TGTGCCAGCAGGATTCCGGGACAGGGAAATAGGTGGGAGCAGAATCAGCCCCAGCATTTT.

The chain is built from TRBV9 and TRBJ1-2, with a tentative D call TRBD1 (5 bases). From germline, CDR1 is SGDLS and CDR2 YYNGEE. This CDR3 region has 15 residues. Trimming pared 0 bases from V and 2 bases from J, leaving 11 bases between. CDR3 nucleotides: TGTGCCAGCAGCGTAGGAGTAGGGGTGAACTATGGCTACACCTTC. Translated, it gives CASSVGVGVNYGYTF.

V is TRBV6-5 and J is TRBJ2-1; 12 bases are a match to TRBD2. The CDR3 covers 14 residues. In germline, CDR1 is MNHEY, CDR2 SVGAGI. V was pared by 6 bases and J by 7 bases, with 4 bases of the junction left unmatched. CDR3 loop: CASSSSGRGNEQFF. Here the CDR3 DNA reads TGTGCCAGCAGCTCTAGCGGGAGGGGTAATGAGCAGTTCTTC.

The CDR3 DNA is TGTGCCAGCAGACGTACACGGGCTGAAGCTTTCTTT. Translation gives CASRRTRAEAFF. The chain joins TRBV5-8 to TRBJ1-1; unclear D gene. With 5 bases removed from V and 6 bases from J, the gap between germline ends came to 11 bases. This CDR3 is built from 12 residues. CDR1 and CDR2 from the germline V gene are SGHTS and YDEGEE.

This clone has more than one count but fewer than ten. J is TRBJ1-3 and V is TRBV6-5, with D uncertain. Deletions cut 4 bases from V and 10 bases from J, with 8 bases between. Germline V CDR1 and CDR2: MNHEY, SVGAGI. CDR3 length equals 11 residues. The CDR3 region is CASSSLRTIYF. CDR3 DNA: TGTGCCAGCAGTTCCCTGAGAACCATATATTTT.

The V and J genes are TRBV15 and TRBJ2-5; the match to TRBD1 covers 9 bases. The CDR3 spans 13 residues. Germline CDR1 is LNHNV and CDR2 is YYDKDF (reference sequence). After removal of 5 bases from V and 7 bases from J, the junction contained 5 bases not matched to a gene. The CDR3 protein is CATSEDRGGTQYF. The CDR3 nucleotides are TGTGCCACCAGCGAAGACAGGGGGGGGACCCAGTACTTC.

This chain connects TRBV4-1 to TRBJ1-1; perhaps TRBD1 as D (5 bases). V gave up 0 bases and J gave up 7 bases, with 12 bases separating them. The CDR3 has 14 amino acids. In germline, CDR1 is MGHRA, CDR2 YSYEKL. The CDR3 nucleotides are TGCGCCAGCAGCCAAGATTACGGGACTCTTGAAGCTTTCTTT. This translates into CASSQDYGTLEAFF.

As regards this clone: This CDR3 is also generated by other DNA sequences in the sample. The gene calls are TRBV7-2 and TRBJ1-1; 7 nucleotides line up with TRBD1. Germline V CDR1 and CDR2: SGHTA, FQGNSA. J was trimmed by 0 bases and V by 5 bases; bases with no gene match: 6. This CDR3 has 15 amino acids. CDR3: CASSPRQGLNTEAFF. The CDR3 nucleotides are TGTGCCAGCAGCCCGCGACAGGGATTGAACACTGAAGCTTTCTTT.

This rearrangement joins TRBV27 to TRBJ1-4; perhaps TRBD1 as D (6 bases). V was shortened by 5 bases and J by 3 bases, with 13 bases between the two germline ends. The germline V gene encodes CDR1 MNHEY and CDR2 SMNVEV (reference sequence). The CDR3 covers 15 residues. CDR3 nucleotide sequence: TGTGCCAGCAGTCGGGGGGCAGGGGCTAATGAAAAACTGTTTTTT. It yields the protein CASSRGAGANEKLFF.

The chain has TRBV5-4 and TRBJ2-3; D not certain. V was cut by 4 bases and J by 1 base, with 13 bases left in between. The germline CDR1 and CDR2 sequences are SGHNT and YYREEE (reference sequence). The CDR3 covers 15 residues. CDR3 sequence: CASSILVVGTDTQYF. CDR3 DNA sequence: TGTGCCAGCAGCATTTTAGTGGTAGGCACAGATACGCAGTATTTT.

J is TRBJ1-2 and V is TRBV7-9; 12 bases align to TRBD1. The CDR3 extends over 15 amino acids. V dropped 5 bases and J dropped 7; count of bases not matched to a gene: 8. Per the germline V gene, CDR1 is SEHNR and CDR2 is FQNEAQ (reference sequence). The CDR3 sequence is CASSRTGQGAGGYTF. CDR3 DNA sequence: TGTGCCAGCAGCAGAACGGGACAGGGGGCAGGTGGCTACACCTTC.

This clone was counted a few times. This sequence joins TRBV18 and TRBJ1-4; unclear D gene. The V gene lost 2 bases and the J gene lost 0 bases, with 13 bases spanning the gap. Germline V gene data show CDR1 as KGHSH and CDR2 as LQKENI. The CDR3 contains 17 residues. CDR3 in amino acids: CASSPKPLMATNEKLFF. The DNA of the CDR3 is TGTGCCAGCTCACCAAAACCCCTAATGGCAACTAATGAAAAACTGTTTTTT.

The rearrangement links TRBV18 to TRBJ2-7; D remains unclear. V lost 0 bases, J lost 2 bases, and 14 bases lay in between. Germline CDR1 and CDR2: KGHSH and LQKENI. This CDR3 comprises 16 residues. The CDR3 nucleotides read TGTGCCAGCTCACCACCTGGGTCTACGGCGGCCTACGAGCAGTACTTC. Translation gives CASSPPGSTAAYEQYF.

The rearrangement links TRBV10-3 to TRBJ1-6; possible D gene TRBD1, 5 bases. Between the trimmed V and J ends, which lost 3 bases and 6 bases, there was a span of 9 bases. The CDR3 totals 14 residues. Germline lookup yields CDR1 ENHRY and CDR2 SYGVKD. CDR3 nucleotide sequence: TGTGCCATCAGTGAAGGACACCGTAATTCACCCCTCCACTTT. Translating gives CAISEGHRNSPLHF.

The chain is built from TRBV7-9 and TRBJ2-1, with 7 nucleotides matching TRBD1. This CDR3 is 16 amino acids long. Germline CDR1 reads SEHNR; CDR2 reads FQNEAQ (reference sequence). After removal of 5 bases from V and 8 bases from J, the junction contained 15 bases not matched to a gene. CDR3 region: CASSRPAGQVGDEQFF. The CDR3, as DNA: TGTGCCAGCAGCCGCCCAGCAGGACAGGTAGGCGATGAGCAGTTCTTC.